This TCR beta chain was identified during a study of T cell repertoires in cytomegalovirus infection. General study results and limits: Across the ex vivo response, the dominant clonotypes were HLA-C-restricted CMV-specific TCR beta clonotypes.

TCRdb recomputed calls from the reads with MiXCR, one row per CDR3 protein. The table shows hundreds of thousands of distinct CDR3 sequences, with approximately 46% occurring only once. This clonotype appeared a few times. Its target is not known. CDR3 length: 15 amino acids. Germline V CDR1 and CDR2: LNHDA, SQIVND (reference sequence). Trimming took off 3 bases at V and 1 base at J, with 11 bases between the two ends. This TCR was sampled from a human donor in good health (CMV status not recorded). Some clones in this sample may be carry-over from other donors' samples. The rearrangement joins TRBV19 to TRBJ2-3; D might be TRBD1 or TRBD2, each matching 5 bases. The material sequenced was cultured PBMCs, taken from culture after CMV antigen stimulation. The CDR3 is CASSIGAFRTDTQYF. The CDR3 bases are TGTGCCAGTAGTATCGGGGCCTTTCGCACAGATACGCAGTATTTT.